This T cell receptor beta chain appears in the sequencing data of a study of T cell responses to AZD1222 COVID-19 vaccine. General observations from the study: Donors were mostly white British, more females; clonal diversity possibly underestimated. Only 5 to 7 individuals given AZD1222 were seropositive at baseline. Sampling captured repertoires only after the peak T cell response. Reportedly, nearly half the spike-specific TCRs target unmutated variant regions.

CDR1 is SGHTA, CDR2 FQGTGA, per germline. The CDR3 is made up of 14 amino acids. Trimming stripped 5 bases from V and 4 bases from J, with 12 bases between. Sequenced by immunoSEQ multiplex PCR; TCRdb stores in-frame clones only, minus some. The sample lists some 110,000 clones, 85% to 90% seen once, with approximately 6.5% in the top ten. Details on this clone: Its specificity is not known.

The starting material was peripheral blood, obtained 28 days after the second AZD1222 dose. V is TRBV7-3 and J is TRBJ1-3, with D tentatively TRBD1 (5 bases). This TCR was recovered from an adult who received the AZD1222 COVID-19 vaccine. CDR3 residues: CASSPGGSGNTIYF. In DNA, the CDR3 is TGTGCCAGCAGCCCCGGGGGATCGGGAAACACCATATATTTT.